This is a list of T cell receptor beta chains from one sample in a study of control samples from healthy donors and cancer patients. The assay was immunoSEQ multiplex PCR, and TCRdb's table has in-frame clones only and misses some. The sample holds some 99,000 clones; around 88% are singletons and the top ten take 17%. Sequenced sample: blood. These receptors were collected from a woman between 50 and 59 years old in good health. Both conserved end residues are part of each CDR3. A D gene is named only where the DNA matches it firmly. Clone size appears in some rows only: once, few, many, or a class for an expanded clone.

length	size	V	D	J	CDR3	DNA
18	.	TRBV7-3	.	TRBJ2-6	CASSLTFGGVVGANVLTF	TGTGCCAGCAGCCTAACCTTCGGGGGAGTTGTAGGGGCCAACGTCCTGACTTTC
14	.	TRBV6-5	.	TRBJ1-5	CASRGELSNQPQHF	TGTGCCAGCAGGGGGGAGTTGAGCAATCAGCCCCAGCATTTT
14	once	TRBV6-5	.	TRBJ1-4	CASSFRAPNEKLFF	TGTGCCAGCAGTTTCAGGGCCCCTAATGAAAAACTGTTTTTT
14	.	TRBV6-5	.	TRBJ1-1	CASSYSTGRPEAFF	TGTGCCAGCAGTTACTCGACGGGGCGCCCTGAAGCTTTCTTT
14	.	TRBV28	.	TRBJ1-4	CASSFSGAAEKLFF	TGTGCCAGCAGTTTCTCGGGGGCGGCGGAAAAACTGTTTTTT
15	.	TRBV11-2	.	TRBJ2-1	CASSPRRWSYNEQFF	TGTGCCAGCAGCCCCCGGAGGTGGTCCTACAATGAGCAGTTCTTC
19	once	TRBV9	.	TRBJ2-6	CASSVESLAPGSGANVLTF	TGTGCCAGCAGCGTAGAGAGCCTAGCCCCGGGCTCTGGGGCCAACGTCCTGACTTTC
13	.	TRBV10-1	TRBD1	TRBJ2-3	CASRRQGSDTQYF	TGCGCCAGCCGACGACAGGGGTCAGATACGCAGTATTTT
15	.	TRBV7-3	TRBD2	TRBJ2-1	CASSLTGGSTDEQFF	TGTGCCAGCAGCTTAACGGGCGGGAGTACCGATGAGCAGTTCTTC
16	.	TRBV6-6	.	TRBJ1-4	CASRHEGLATNEKLFF	TGTGCCAGCAGACACGAGGGACTTGCAACTAATGAAAAACTGTTTTTT
13	.	TRBV19	.	TRBJ1-2	CASSIEDVVGYTF	TGTGCCAGTAGTATAGAGGACGTAGTTGGCTACACCTTC
12	.	TRBV6-1	TRBD1	TRBJ2-1	CASSEDWDSGFF	TGTGCCAGCAGTGAAGACTGGGACAGTGGGTTCTTC
12	.	TRBV20-1	.	TRBJ1-1	CSASSPGHGAFF	TGCAGTGCTAGTTCTCCGGGACACGGGGCTTTCTTT
13	.	TRBV6-6	TRBD1	TRBJ1-2	CASSSTGDYGYTF	TGTGCCAGCAGTTCCACAGGGGACTATGGCTACACCTTC
16	.	TRBV6-6	.	TRBJ1-3	CASSFSDSHSGNTIYF	TGTGCCAGCAGTTTTAGCGACAGTCACTCTGGAAACACCATATATTTT
15	.	TRBV9	.	TRBJ1-1	CASSGTKNMNTEAFF	TGTGCCAGCAGCGGGACAAAAAACATGAACACTGAAGCTTTCTTT
13	once	TRBV24-1	.	TRBJ2-5	CATLGPNQETQYF	TGTGCCACGCTCGGGCCCAACCAAGAGACCCAGTACTTC
15	.	TRBV11-1	TRBD1	TRBJ2-7	CASSGADRGRYEQYF	TGTGCCAGCAGCGGGGCAGACAGGGGTCGCTACGAGCAGTACTTC
16	.	TRBV6-6	.	TRBJ2-1	CASSSPRGGDYNEQFF	TGTGCCAGCAGTTCCCCTAGGGGGGGGGATTACAATGAGCAGTTCTTC
10	.	TRBV29-1	.	TRBJ2-1	CSAGVNEQFF	TGCAGCGCAGGAGTAAATGAGCAGTTCTTC
12	.	TRBV5-5	.	TRBJ1-1	CASSFEYTEAFF	TGTGCCAGCAGCTTTGAGTACACTGAAGCTTTCTTT
15	.	TRBV6-5	.	TRBJ1-2	CASSYLGTVNYGYTF	TGTGCCAGCAGTTACCTGGGGACGGTGAACTATGGCTACACCTTC
12	.	TRBV21-1	.	TRBJ2-1	CASSNGITEQFF	TGTGCCAGCAGCAATGGGATCACCGAGCAGTTCTTC
15	once	TRBV7-2	TRBD2	TRBJ2-3	CASSPSGSSTDTQYF	TGTGCCAGCAGCCCTAGCGGGAGTAGCACAGATACGCAGTATTTT
15	.	TRBV19	.	TRBJ2-3	CASSMRALSTDTQYF	TGTGCCAGTAGTATGAGGGCCCTTAGCACAGATACGCAGTATTTT
16	.	TRBV30	TRBD2	TRBJ2-3	CAWSTRRSGGEDTQYF	TGTGCCTGGAGTACCCGGAGGAGCGGGGGCGAAGATACGCAGTATTTT
18	.	TRBV21-1	.	TRBJ1-1	CASSQTPLPGQMNTEAFF	TGTGCCAGCAGCCAGACACCTCTACCGGGACAGATGAACACTGAAGCTTTCTTT
13	.	TRBV5-4	.	TRBJ2-1	CASSLDREGEQFF	TGTGCCAGCAGCTTGGACAGGGAAGGTGAGCAGTTCTTC
14	.	TRBV5-4	.	TRBJ1-1	CASSWVDSRTEAFF	TGTGCCAGCAGCTGGGTAGACAGTAGGACTGAAGCTTTCTTT
14	.	TRBV5-1	TRBD1	TRBJ2-5	CASSTTGGVGTQYF	TGCGCCAGCAGCACCACAGGGGGCGTAGGGACCCAGTACTTC
14	.	TRBV18	TRBD1	TRBJ2-5	CASSWDSILETQYF	TGTGCCAGCTCATGGGACAGTATTTTAGAGACCCAGTACTTC
14	.	TRBV24-1	.	TRBJ2-4	CATSEGGRLNIQYF	TGTGCCACCAGTGAGGGGGGACGGCTAAACATTCAGTACTTC
14	.	TRBV2	.	TRBJ1-5	CASNFDRFNQPQHF	TGTGCCAGCAACTTCGACAGGTTCAATCAGCCCCAGCATTTT
16	.	TRBV3-1/TRBV3-2	.	TRBJ2-2	CASSHQMTGNTGELFF	TGTGCCAGCAGCCACCAAATGACTGGGAACACCGGGGAGCTGTTTTTT